One TCR beta chain is described in this entry. This clone was observed once. Its cognate antigen has yet to be identified. No clone much larger than this one lies a single base away; base qualities are absent. The source of the sample is a study of T cell responses to AZD1222 COVID-19 vaccine (TCRdb year 2021). Regarding the study in general: Because spike-specific TCR depth and breadth did not differ between the two schedules, AZD1222 recipients who got a second dose at roughly 4 weeks were pooled with those who got a second dose at roughly 12 weeks. TCR sequencing was performed for more than 230 trial participants, of whom some 200 were given two doses of AZD1222 and around 25 were given two doses of MenACWY control vaccine. Trial participants were enrolled by age into subgroups of 18-55, 56-69 and 70-plus years, and around 150, 29 and 61 TCR-sequenced participants, respectively, were included in these subgroups. The paper's findings and limits, for the study overall: Because no day 14 peak-response samples were available, the repertoires could be characterized only after the peak T cell response. Only five to seven AZD1222 recipients were SARS-CoV-2 seropositive at baseline, limiting conclusions about previously exposed vaccinees. After two AZD1222 doses, spike-specific TCR breadth and depth were significantly higher than at day 0 and than in MenACWY recipients. The vaccine-associated CD4 TCRs covered the entire spike protein, and the dominant responses fell in regions 160-218 and 743-854. Participants were mostly white British, with more females than males. The authors suggested clonal diversity may have been underestimated. In the small 56-69-year group, the increase in depth fell short of significance, most likely because of low power. Reportedly, almost half of the unique spike-specific TCRs recognized epitopes lying outside the regions that are mutated in the B.1.351 and B.1.1.7 variants.

In light of the paper, this sample's time point label describes: baseline before first vaccination. Vaccinee samples came from UK trials COV001 and COV002, including a single-blind randomized controlled phase 2/3 trial of AZD1222 (ChAdOx1 nCoV-19) in healthy adults. For TCRbeta chain sequencing, PBMC samples were collected from trial participants at day 0 and at day 28 after the second dose. Per the germline V gene (reference sequence), GTSNPN is the CDR1 and SVGIG is the CDR2. Measured from the cysteine to the phenylalanine, the CDR3 is 13 residues long. The CDR3 DNA has 39 bases and is translated from base 1. The V end loses 3 bases and the J end loses 8 bases, and a stretch of 16 bases separates them. The CDR3 regions of human TCRbeta chains were analyzed by immunosequencing. Under the source paper's analysis protocol: TCRs in the repertoires were matched against a reference library of SARS-CoV-2-specific TCRs that had been generated with the MIRA antigen-specificity platform. Breadth was defined as the fraction of unique TCRs that were SARS-CoV-2-associated. Depth was defined as the fraction of total T cells that were SARS-CoV-2-associated. Each spike-specific TCR was assigned to its reactive spike region and to a CD4 or CD8 class using the MIRA data. Log10-transformed breadth and depth values were compared by one-way ANOVA with Sidak's multiple comparisons tests. In TCRdb, the immuneACCESS table is reduced to in-frame sequences with V and J assigned. These tables do not hold every clone; where another copy was compared, an unresolved V gene accounts for under half, and the others remain unexplained. V and J calls and clone size come straight from that table; D and trimming were deduced from the DNA. The table for this sample lists just over 60,000 clones; 76% of them were counted only once. The biggest ten clones account for over 13% of the sample.

The chain is made from TRBV30 and TRBJ1-2; matching of 5 bases hints at TRBD1 as the D gene. The material was peripheral blood, obtained on day 0 of AZD1222 vaccination. The TCR was taken from an adult in good health. The DNA sequence reads TGTGCCTGGAGCGCCGGCAGGGCGCAAGGCTACACCTTC. Translated, it gives CAWSAGRAQGYTF.